Presented here are 28 T cell receptor beta chains from one specimen sequenced in a study of blood T cell repertoires in COVID-19. The data were produced by immunoSEQ multiplex PCR, yet TCRdb's version contains in-frame clones alone and is incomplete. Here the sample spans some 120,000 clones, approximately 85% being singletons. The material sequenced was peripheral blood. The receptor set was obtained from a human donor in a cohort sampled during active COVID-19.

The chain combines TRBV18 with TRBJ1-3, with D perhaps TRBD1 (6 bases). CDR1 and CDR2 (germline): KGHSH, LQKENI. The V end lost 2 bases, the J end lost 4 bases, and 12 bases lay between the germline ends. CDR3 length: 15 residues. The CDR3 DNA is TGTGCCAGCTCACCAAACTTTGGACAGGGAAACACCATATATTTT. Translating gives CASSPNFGQGNTIYF.

This rearrangement joins TRBV2 to TRBJ1-2; D is possibly TRBD1 (6 bases). V gave up 8 bases and J gave up 5 bases, with 18 bases separating them. The germline gives CDR1 SNHLY, CDR2 FYNNEI. The CDR3 consists of 14 residues. For the CDR3, the DNA is TGTGCCAGCGGGGGCTACGGCAGGGTGTATGGCTACACCTTC. Protein sequence: CASGGYGRVYGYTF.

The V gene is TRBV5-1, the J gene TRBJ2-7; a possible D gene is TRBD1 (5 bases). This CDR3 has 13 amino acids. The germline CDR1 and CDR2 sequences are SGHRS and YFSETQ. V was pared by 2 bases and J by 5 bases, with 11 bases between. The CDR3 DNA is TGCGCCAGCAGCTTTGGCAGGGTGAACGAGCAGTACTTC. Translating gives CASSFGRVNEQYF.

The V call is TRBV6-5, the J call TRBJ2-7; 13 bases are shared with TRBD2. The length of the CDR3 is 15 residues. Germline trimming cut 9 bases from V and 5 bases from J; bases unmatched to any gene: 10. Germline assignment: CDR1 MNHEY and CDR2 SVGAGI. Written as DNA, the CDR3 is TGTGCCAGTAGAAAACTAGCGGGGGGGATCAACGAGCAGTACTTC. This codes for CASRKLAGGINEQYF.

This clone was found once. The chain has TRBV6-1 and TRBJ1-2, with 8 nucleotides matching TRBD1. Unmatched junction bases numbered 5, after V lost 2 bases and J lost 3 bases. The CDR3 contains 15 residues. Looked up from germline, CDR1 is MNHNS and CDR2 is SASEGT. The CDR3 coding sequence is TGTGCCAGCAGTGAACATCAACAGGGGGACTATGGCTACACCTTC. Its protein is CASSEHQQGDYGYTF.

V is TRBV24-1 and J is TRBJ2-1, with 8 bases matching TRBD1. The V gene end was trimmed by 7 bases and the J gene end by 0 bases; junction bases not matched to a gene: 7. Germline CDR1 is KGHDR and CDR2 is SFDVKD. This CDR3 is 16 amino acids long. Here the CDR3 reads CATSGIDRGSYNEQFF. The CDR3 nucleotides are TGTGCCACCAGCGGAATCGACAGGGGCTCCTACAATGAGCAGTTCTTC.

The genes are TRBV3-1 (or the pseudogene TRBV3-2) and TRBJ1-1; the D is unclear. Germline V lookup: CDR1 LGHDT, CDR2 YNNKEL (reference sequence). The V end was cut by 5 bases, the J end by 3 bases, with 10 bases between. The CDR3 length is 13 residues. CDR3 bases: TGTGCCAGCAGCGGGTTGGCGGACACTGAAGCTTTCTTT. Its translation is CASSGLADTEAFF.

This chain links TRBV7-3 with TRBJ1-1, with TRBD1 matching 7 bases. The CDR3 has 13 amino acids. The J segment lost 5 bases and the V segment lost 3 bases, leaving 3 bases of the junction unmatched. Germline V gene sequence: CDR1 SGHTA, CDR2 FQGTGA. CDR3 DNA: TGTGCCAGCAGCTTGGGGACAGTGACTGAAGCTTTCTTT. Amino acid sequence: CASSLGTVTEAFF.

The chain joins TRBV5-6 to TRBJ2-7; D ambiguous. This CDR3 region has 12 residues. Germline assignment: CDR1 SGHDT and CDR2 YYEEEE. Trimming removed 1 base at V and 6 bases at J, with 8 bases between. The CDR3 region is CASSLLSREQYF. The CDR3 DNA follows: TGTGCCAGCAGCTTGTTAAGCCGCGAGCAGTACTTC.

The chain uses TRBV6-2 or TRBV6-3 and TRBJ1-2; 8 bases align to TRBD1. This CDR3 comprises 14 residues. Germline CDR1 is MNHEY and CDR2 is SVGEGT. Trimming cost V 6 bases and J 2 bases; bases outside gene matches: 5. CDR3 sequence (DNA): TGTGCCAGCAGCCCTGGACAGGGAAACTATGGCTACACCTTC. Encoded protein: CASSPGQGNYGYTF.

This chain links TRBV4-1 with TRBJ1-2; 7 positions agree with TRBD1. From germline, CDR1 is MGHRA and CDR2 YSYEKL. The J segment lost 8 bases and the V segment lost 0 bases, leaving 18 bases of the junction unmatched. This CDR3 region has 18 residues. CDR3 in DNA: TGCGCCAGCAGCCAAGATACCACCCAGTTTACTAGGGGGCTGGGCTACACCTTC. Amino acids: CASSQDTTQFTRGLGYTF.

This clone occurred once. The chain recombines TRBV20-1 with TRBJ2-1; TRBD2 might be the D (5 bases). Trimming took 3 bases from V and 10 from J, leaving 13 bases between them. This CDR3 contains 12 residues. Germline lookup yields CDR1 DFQATT and CDR2 SNEGSKA (reference sequence). In DNA form, the CDR3 reads TGCAGTGCTAGTTCTAGCACCAGGGAGCAGTTCTTC. Amino acid sequence: CSASSSTREQFF.

This clone was recorded a few times. The chain couples TRBV6-5 to TRBJ1-6; 7 bases match TRBD1. CDR3 length equals 12 residues. Germline V gene lookup returns CDR1 MNHEY and CDR2 SVGAGI. The V and J ends lost 8 bases and 10 bases, in that order; junction bases with no gene match: 5. CDR3 in DNA: TGTGCCAGCGCAACAGGGGTCTCACCCCTCCACTTT. Protein: CASATGVSPLHF.

This clone was found once. This chain joins TRBV29-1 and TRBJ1-1, with 7 bases that match TRBD1. CDR1 is SQVTM, CDR2 ANQGSEA, per germline. With V trimmed by 6 bases and J by 0 bases, 7 bases remained unmatched. CDR3 size: 14 residues. The CDR3 bases are TGCAGCGTGGTACGACAGGGAGTGAACACTGAAGCTTTCTTT. Its protein product is CSVVRQGVNTEAFF.

This chain connects TRBV4-2 to TRBJ2-7; tentatively, D is TRBD2 (7 bases). V was clipped by 2 bases and J by 2 bases, with 13 bases between them. CDR3 length equals 15 residues. Germline V gene sequence: CDR1 LGHNA, CDR2 YNFKEQ. Here the CDR3 reads CASSQLGGGTYEQYF. CDR3 nucleotide sequence: TGTGCCAGCAGCCAACTAGGGGGGGGTACCTACGAGCAGTACTTC.

The chain uses TRBV5-6 and TRBJ1-2; 7 bases agree with TRBD1. The CDR3 sequence is 13 residues long. J lost 5 bases, V lost 3 bases, and 4 bases had no gene match. CDR1 SGHDT and CDR2 YYEEEE come from the germline V gene. The CDR3 sequence is CASSSGQSYGYTF. DNA of the CDR3: TGTGCCAGCAGCTCGGGACAGTCTTATGGCTACACCTTC.

The CDR3 DNA sequence: TGTGCCAGCGGGACTAGCGGGGGGGGCGGGGAGCAGTACTTC. It specifies CASGTSGGGGEQYF. This rearrangement joins TRBV10-3 to TRBJ2-7; 16 bases agree with TRBD2. The CDR3 has 14 residues. Germline CDR1 and CDR2: ENHRY and SYGVKD. V dropped 10 bases and J dropped 7; count of bases not matched to a gene: 7.

As for this clone: Different DNA sequences within this sample yield the same CDR3. The chain recombines TRBV5-4 with TRBJ1-1, with D possibly matching TRBD1 (6 bases). Germline CDR1 and CDR2: SGHNT and YYREEE (reference sequence). The CDR3 consists of 15 residues. V lost 0 bases, J lost 3 bases, and 12 bases lay in between. The CDR3 nucleotides read TGTGCCAGCAGCTTGGCCGGAGGGGGGGACACTGAAGCTTTCTTT. Translated, it gives CASSLAGGGDTEAFF.

V usage is TRBV25-1 and J usage is TRBJ2-5, with 11 bases aligning to TRBD1. Germline V gene data show CDR1 as MGHDK and CDR2 as SYGVNS. V gave up 6 bases and J gave up 4 bases; unmatched junction bases: 1. The CDR3 extends over 13 amino acids. The CDR3 DNA reads as TGTGCCAGCAGAGGGACAGGGGGAGAGACCCAGTACTTC. It yields the protein CASRGTGGETQYF.

V and J are TRBV7-9 and TRBJ2-2; no clear D gene. With 5 bases removed from V and 7 bases from J, the gap between germline ends came to 11 bases. Germline CDR1 and CDR2: SEHNR and FQNEAQ (reference sequence). This CDR3 has 13 residues. For the CDR3, the DNA is TGTGCCAGCAGCCAGGCCTTGTTCGGGGAGCTGTTTTTT. Protein sequence: CASSQALFGELFF.

Only a few counts were recorded for this clone. V usage is TRBV7-9 and J usage is TRBJ2-7; TRBD2 might be the D (6 bases). CDR3 length: 11 amino acids. Germline V lookup: CDR1 SEHNR, CDR2 FQNEAQ (reference sequence). The ends were cut back, 7 bases at V and 6 bases at J, with 10 bases in the middle. The CDR3 region is CASTPGVEQYF. In DNA, the CDR3 is TGTGCCAGCACCCCGGGGGTCGAGCAGTACTTC.

The rearrangement joins TRBV10-3 to TRBJ1-1; D uncertain. CDR1 and CDR2 (germline): ENHRY, SYGVKD. CDR3 length: 15 amino acids. V lost 3 bases and J 2 bases, leaving 13 bases between the germline ends. CDR3 nucleotides: TGTGCCATCAGTGACGGTAGAGATCCAAACACTGAAGCTTTCTTT. Amino acids: CAISDGRDPNTEAFF.

V and J are TRBV20-1 and TRBJ2-1; D may be TRBD2 (6 bases). V was trimmed by 4 bases and J by 7 bases, leaving 8 bases between them. The CDR3 is 11 amino acids. Germline loops: CDR1 DFQATT, CDR2 SNEGSKA (reference sequence). CDR3 bases: TGCAGTGCTATCGCGGGGAATGAGCAGTTCTTC. Translation gives CSAIAGNEQFF.

The chain employs TRBV4-1 and TRBJ1-2; TRBD1 matches 7 bases. Germline CDR1 reads MGHRA; CDR2 reads YSYEKL. Losses at the gene ends were 3 bases for V and 5 bases for J; bases not matched to a gene: 15. There are 17 residues in the CDR3. The CDR3 loop reads CASSHEARDSTRYGYTF. DNA of the CDR3: TGCGCCAGCAGCCATGAGGCGCGGGACAGTACCCGATATGGCTACACCTTC.

The genes are TRBV19 and TRBJ1-2; TRBD1 matches 8 bases. The V gene's germline CDR1 is LNHDA and CDR2 SQIVND (reference sequence). V was pared by 5 bases and J by 5 bases, with 16 bases of the junction left unmatched. This CDR3 has 17 amino acids. The CDR3 loop is CASSPSTGEIARYGYTF. The CDR3 DNA reads as TGTGCCAGTAGTCCGTCGACAGGGGAAATCGCCCGTTATGGCTACACCTTC.

This clone showed up just a few times. One end of the junction varies from germline; a read error may be responsible. The CDR3 region has the DNA TGCAGTATTAGCTCAGATGCGCAGTATTTT. This sequence encodes CSISSDAQYF. V usage is TRBV20-1 and J usage is TRBJ2-3; D unresolved. Germline values: CDR1 DFQATT, CDR2 SNEGSKA (reference sequence). There are 10 residues in the CDR3.

This clone was counted many times. This chain links TRBV6-2 or TRBV6-3 with TRBJ1-2; the D is unclear. V was pared by 2 bases and J by 4 bases, with 5 bases between. The CDR3 runs 12 residues. CDR1 is MNHEY, CDR2 SVGEGT, per germline. The CDR3 DNA is TGTGCCAGCAGTTACGACATCTATGGCTACACCTTC. It specifies CASSYDIYGYTF.

The chain carries TRBV29-1 and TRBJ1-1, with TRBD1 matching over 9 bases. This CDR3 is built from 13 residues. Unmatched junction bases numbered 8, after V lost 5 bases and J lost 7 bases. Germline V gene data show CDR1 as SQVTM and CDR2 as ANQGSEA. The CDR3 sequence is CSVHGQGYSEAFF. The CDR3 nucleotides are TGCAGCGTTCATGGACAGGGGTATAGTGAAGCTTTCTTT.